The rows below give T cell receptor beta chains drawn from one sample of a study of T-cell reconstitution after alpha-beta-depleted transplantation in children. Using its own MiXCR run on the PCR reads, TCRdb lists one record per CDR3 protein. The sample has 750,000 to 950,000 distinct CDR3 sequences, about 16% seen once. Sample: PBMCs, mostly from graft donor cells, taken 360 days after TCRalphabeta/CD19-depleted stem cell transplant. The receptors derive from a male patient aged 5 to 17 who had a stem cell transplant for acute lymphoblastic leukemia, so the T cells may come from the graft donor. CDR3s include the opening cysteine and the closing phenylalanine or tryptophan. A D gene is named only where the DNA matches it firmly. Not all rows give a size; the values are once, few, many and, for expanded clones, a class.

V	D	J	size	DNA	CDR3
TRBV9	-	TRBJ2-1	-	TGTGCCAGCAGCGTAGAGGGGGGACTCGGTGAGCAGTTCTTC	CASSVEGGLGEQFF
TRBV7-8	-	TRBJ2-1	-	TGTGCCAGCAGCTTACCCATAACTGGAAGCTCCTACAATGAGCAGTTCTTC	CASSLPITGSSYNEQFF
TRBV13	-	TRBJ2-1	-	TGTGCCAGCAGCTACCCCGATTTTTCGGAGGGGGCCTACAATGAGCAGTTCTTC	CASSYPDFSEGAYNEQFF
TRBV7-9	-	TRBJ1-5	-	TGTGCCAGCAGCTTAGGGGCGGGATCGGGCAATCAGCCCCAGCATTTT	CASSLGAGSGNQPQHF
TRBV11-1	-	TRBJ2-2	once	TGTGCCAGCAGCCCACTTAGCGTGGGGCGGGGCGGGGAGCTGTTTTTT	CASSPLSVGRGGELFF
TRBV19	-	TRBJ1-4	few	TGTGCCAGTAGTATGTCTACGGGCGGTGAAAAACTGTTTTTT	CASSMSTGGEKLFF
TRBV12-3/TRBV12-4	-	TRBJ1-1	-	TGTGCCAGCAAACCCGGCTGGGACACTGAAGCTTACTTT	CASKPGWDTEAYF
TRBV5-1	-	TRBJ1-1	many	TGCGCCAGCAGCTTGGGATCAGCGAACACTGAAGCTTTCTTT	CASSLGSANTEAFF
TRBV7-8	-	TRBJ2-7	once	TGTGCCAGCAGCTCAATGGGATACTCCTACGAGCAGTACTTC	CASSSMGYSYEQYF
TRBV30	TRBD1	TRBJ2-2	few	TGTGCCTGGAGTGTCTACAGGGGCGGGGAGCTGTTTTTT	CAWSVYRGGELFF
TRBV18	TRBD1	TRBJ2-3	few	TGTGCCAGCTCACCTCCGGGACAGAGCACAGATACGCAGTATTTT	CASSPPGQSTDTQYF
TRBV12-3/TRBV12-4	-	TRBJ2-5	many	TGTGCCAGCAGTTTATACAGCCAAGAGACCCAGTACTTC	CASSLYSQETQYF
TRBV4-1	-	TRBJ2-5	-	TGCGCCAGCAGCCGTCCCACGGTGGAAGAGACCCAGTACTTC	CASSRPTVEETQYF
TRBV11-2	-	TRBJ2-2	many	TGTGCCAGCAGCTTAGAGTGGGGCACCGGGGAGCTGTTTTTT	CASSLEWGTGELFF
TRBV27	-	TRBJ2-3	few	TGTGCCAGCACCTTTTTCGGCACAGATACGCAGTATTTT	CASTFFGTDTQYF
TRBV7-6	TRBD2	TRBJ2-7	-	TGTGCCAGCAGCTTAGGAGGGCTAGCGGGATATGAGGATAGGGGCTCCTACGAGCAGTACTTC	CASSLGGLAGYEDRGSYEQYF
TRBV10-3	-	TRBJ2-7	-	TGTGCCATCAGTGAGTGGGCCCCGTCTGAGGACGAGCAGTACTTC	CAISEWAPSEDEQYF
TRBV7-2	-	TRBJ1-4	few	TGTGCCAGCAGCTTTGAAGGGGCAACTAATGAAAAACTGTTTTTT	CASSFEGATNEKLFF